This T cell receptor (beta chain) was observed in a study of tissue T cells after allogeneic stem cell transplantation. Germline V CDR1 and CDR2: SNHLY, FYNGKV (reference sequence). Trimming took 5 bases from V and 0 from J, leaving 7 bases between them. The CDR3 loop spans 13 amino acids. Comments on this clone: Its antigen is undetermined. Gene names follow the mouse nomenclature. The CDR3 end is not reached by the read, which stops 1 residue before it; the germline J gene fills it in.

Findings and caveats of the study: Motif-based clustering found tissue-specific repertoire signatures shared across patients, though few clones were shared.

Method: immunoSEQ multiplex PCR; TCRdb's copy keeps in-frame clones and lacks some. This table holds around 6,800 clones, roughly half found once. The time point is: mouse harvest day 7 after allogeneic transplant. Each mouse received 10^7 T-cell-depleted marrow cells plus 10^6 splenic CD5+ T cells by tail vein. The sequencing input was lymph node tissue. The chain is built from TRBV3 and TRBJ1-2, with D uncertain. The sequence was collected from a female BALB/c mouse given C57BL/6 T cells with graft-versus-host disease after an allogeneic hematopoietic cell transplant. CDR3 bases read: TGTGCCAGCAGCGTCGCCGCAAACTCCGACTACACC. Amino acid sequence: CASSVAANSDYT. The full CDR3 is CASSVAANSDYTF.